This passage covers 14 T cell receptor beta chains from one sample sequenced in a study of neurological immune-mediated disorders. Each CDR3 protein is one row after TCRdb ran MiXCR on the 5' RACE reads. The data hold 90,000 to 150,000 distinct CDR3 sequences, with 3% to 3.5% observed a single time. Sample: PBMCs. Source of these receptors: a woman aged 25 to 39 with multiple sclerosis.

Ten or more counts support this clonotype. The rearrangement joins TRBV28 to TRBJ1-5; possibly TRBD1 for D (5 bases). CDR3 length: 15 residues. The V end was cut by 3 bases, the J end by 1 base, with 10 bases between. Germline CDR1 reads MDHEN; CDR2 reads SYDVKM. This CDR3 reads CASSFGGGSNQPQHF. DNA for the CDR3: TGTGCCAGCAGTTTCGGGGGAGGGAGCAATCAGCCCCAGCATTTT.

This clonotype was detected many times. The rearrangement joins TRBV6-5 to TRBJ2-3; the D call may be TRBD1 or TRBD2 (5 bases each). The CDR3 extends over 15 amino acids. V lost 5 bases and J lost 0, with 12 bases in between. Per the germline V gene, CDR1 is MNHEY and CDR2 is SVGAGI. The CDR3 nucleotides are TGTGCCAGCAGTCCCGGGACCCCTAGCACAGATACGCAGTATTTT. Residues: CASSPGTPSTDTQYF.

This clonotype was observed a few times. In nucleotides, the CDR3 is TGTGCCAGCAGCTCTAACTCTGGGGCCAACGTCCTGACTTTC. Its translation: CASSSNSGANVLTF. The chain couples TRBV11-3 to TRBJ2-6; no clear D gene. V was clipped by 4 bases and J by 0 bases, with 4 bases between them. Germline lookup yields CDR1 SGHNT and CDR2 YENEEA. The CDR3 runs 14 residues.

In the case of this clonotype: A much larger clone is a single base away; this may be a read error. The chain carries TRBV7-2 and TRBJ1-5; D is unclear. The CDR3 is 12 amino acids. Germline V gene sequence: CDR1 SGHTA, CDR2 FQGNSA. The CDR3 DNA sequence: TGTGCCAGCAGCTCCTCCAATCAGCCCCAGAATTTT. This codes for CASSSSNQPQNF.

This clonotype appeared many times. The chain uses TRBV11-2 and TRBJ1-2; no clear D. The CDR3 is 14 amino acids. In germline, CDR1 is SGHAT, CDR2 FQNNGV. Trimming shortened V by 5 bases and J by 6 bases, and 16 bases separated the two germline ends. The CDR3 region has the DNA TGTGCCAGCAGCCTGGATAGGATCGAGGATGGCTACACCTTC. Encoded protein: CASSLDRIEDGYTF. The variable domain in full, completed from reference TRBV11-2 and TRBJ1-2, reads EAGVAQSPRYKIIEKRQSVAFWCNPISGHATLYWYQQILGQGPKLLIQFQNNGVVDDSQLPKDRFSAERLKGVDSTLKIQPAKLEDSAVYLCASSLDRIEDGYTFGSGTRLTVV.

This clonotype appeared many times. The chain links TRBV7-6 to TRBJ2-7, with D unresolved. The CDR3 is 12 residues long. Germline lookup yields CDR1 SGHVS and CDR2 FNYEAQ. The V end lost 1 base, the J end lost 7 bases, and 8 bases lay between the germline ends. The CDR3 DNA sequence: TGTGCCAGCAGCTTAGTGGCCCGGGAGCAGTACTTC. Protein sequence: CASSLVAREQYF.

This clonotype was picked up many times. The CDR3 region has the DNA TGCGCCAGCAGCGCCCCAATGGGCCTTACGGGGGAGCAGTACTTC. Translation: CASSAPMGLTGEQYF. V usage is TRBV5-1 and J usage is TRBJ2-7; a weak D match, TRBD2 (5 bases). The V and J ends lost 4 bases and 7 bases respectively, with 21 bases between them. CDR3 size: 15 residues. The V gene's germline CDR1 is SGHRS and CDR2 YFSETQ.

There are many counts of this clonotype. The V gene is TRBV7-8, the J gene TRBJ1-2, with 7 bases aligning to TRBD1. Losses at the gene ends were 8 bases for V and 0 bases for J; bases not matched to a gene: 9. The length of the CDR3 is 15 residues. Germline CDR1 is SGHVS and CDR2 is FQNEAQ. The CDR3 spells CASRKGGQPNYGYTF. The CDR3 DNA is TGTGCCAGCCGGAAGGGGGGACAGCCTAACTATGGCTACACCTTC.

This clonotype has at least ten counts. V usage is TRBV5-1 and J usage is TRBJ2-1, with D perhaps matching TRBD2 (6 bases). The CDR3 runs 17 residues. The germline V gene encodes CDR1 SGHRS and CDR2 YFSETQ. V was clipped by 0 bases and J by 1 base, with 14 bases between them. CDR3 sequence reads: CASSLGTGRGSYNEQFF. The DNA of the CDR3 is TGCGCCAGCAGCTTGGGAACCGGGAGAGGATCCTACAATGAGCAGTTCTTC.

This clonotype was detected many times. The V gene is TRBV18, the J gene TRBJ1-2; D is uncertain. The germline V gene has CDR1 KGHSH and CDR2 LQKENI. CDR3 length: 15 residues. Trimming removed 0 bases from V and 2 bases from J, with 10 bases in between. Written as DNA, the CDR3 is TGTGCCAGCTCACCACCGAACTCTGGGAACTATGGCTACACCTTC. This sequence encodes CASSPPNSGNYGYTF. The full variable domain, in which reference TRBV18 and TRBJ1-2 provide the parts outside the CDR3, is NAGVMQNPRHLVRRRGQEARLRCSPMKGHSHVYWYRQLPEEGLKFMVYLQKENIIDESGMPKERFSAEFPKEGPSILRIQQVVRGDSAAYFCASSPPNSGNYGYTFGSGTRLTVV.

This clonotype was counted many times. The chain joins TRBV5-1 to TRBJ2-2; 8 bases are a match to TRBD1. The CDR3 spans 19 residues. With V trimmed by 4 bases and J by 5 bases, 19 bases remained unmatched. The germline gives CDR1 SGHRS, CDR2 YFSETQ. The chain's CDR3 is CASSPTSRRDRPMTGELFF. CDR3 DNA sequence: TGCGCCAGCAGCCCCACCTCCCGGCGGGACAGGCCTATGACCGGGGAGCTGTTTTTT.

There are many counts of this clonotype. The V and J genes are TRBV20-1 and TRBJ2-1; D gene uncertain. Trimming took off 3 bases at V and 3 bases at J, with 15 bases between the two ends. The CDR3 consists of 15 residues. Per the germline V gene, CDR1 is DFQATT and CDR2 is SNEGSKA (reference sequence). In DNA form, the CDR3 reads TGCAGTGCTAGGGCCCCAGAGGCCTACTACAATGAGCAGTTCTTC. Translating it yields CSARAPEAYYNEQFF.

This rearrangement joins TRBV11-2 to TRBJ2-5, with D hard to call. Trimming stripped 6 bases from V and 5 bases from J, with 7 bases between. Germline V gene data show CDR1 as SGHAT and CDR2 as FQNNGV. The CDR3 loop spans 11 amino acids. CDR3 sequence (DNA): TGTGCCAGCAGGACCACGGAGACCCAGTACTTC. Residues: CASRTTETQYF. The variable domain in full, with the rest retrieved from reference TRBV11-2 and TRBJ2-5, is EAGVAQSPRYKIIEKRQSVAFWCNPISGHATLYWYQQILGQGPKLLIQFQNNGVVDDSQLPKDRFSAERLKGVDSTLKIQPAKLEDSAVYLCASRTTETQYFGPGTRLLVL.

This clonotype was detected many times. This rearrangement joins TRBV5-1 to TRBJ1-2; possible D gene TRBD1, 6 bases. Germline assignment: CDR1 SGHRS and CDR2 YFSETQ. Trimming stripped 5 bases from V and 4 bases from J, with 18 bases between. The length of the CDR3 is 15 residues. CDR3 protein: CASSSDRPQFYGYTF. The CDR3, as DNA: TGCGCCAGCAGTTCCGACAGGCCCCAATTCTATGGCTACACCTTC.